Listed here is a single T cell receptor beta chain. The data stem from a study of T cell changes during pregnancy in multiple sclerosis. The protocol was immunoSEQ multiplex PCR, while the TCRdb copy is restricted to in-frame clones and leaves out a portion. The sample records 90,000 or so clones, more than 90% being singletons. The V end was cut by 6 bases, the J end by 4 bases, with 12 bases between. The CDR3 is 13 amino acids. Germline V CDR1 and CDR2: LNHDA, SQIVND (reference sequence). The source was peripheral blood, collected in the first trimester of pregnancy. This TCR came from a female donor with multiple sclerosis, enrolled in a pregnancy study. The V gene is TRBV19, the J gene TRBJ1-1, with unresolved D. The CDR3 bases are TGTGCCAGTAGCCACGGAGGGATCACTGAAGCTTTCTTT. It specifies CASSHGGITEAFF.